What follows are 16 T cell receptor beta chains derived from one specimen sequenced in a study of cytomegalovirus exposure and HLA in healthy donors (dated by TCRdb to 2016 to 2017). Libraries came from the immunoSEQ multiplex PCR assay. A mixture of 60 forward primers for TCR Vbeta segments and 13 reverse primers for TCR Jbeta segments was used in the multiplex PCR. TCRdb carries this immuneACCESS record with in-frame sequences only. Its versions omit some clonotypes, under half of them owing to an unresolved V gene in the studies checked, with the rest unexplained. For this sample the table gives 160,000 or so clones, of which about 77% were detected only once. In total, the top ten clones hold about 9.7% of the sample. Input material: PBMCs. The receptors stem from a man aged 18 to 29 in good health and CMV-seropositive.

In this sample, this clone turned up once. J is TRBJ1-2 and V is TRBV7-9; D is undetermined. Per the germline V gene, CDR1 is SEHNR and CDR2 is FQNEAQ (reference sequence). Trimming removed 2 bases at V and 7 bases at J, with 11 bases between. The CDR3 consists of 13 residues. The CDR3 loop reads CASSLQAGGGYTF. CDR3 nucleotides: TGTGCCAGCAGCTTACAGGCAGGAGGTGGCTACACCTTC.

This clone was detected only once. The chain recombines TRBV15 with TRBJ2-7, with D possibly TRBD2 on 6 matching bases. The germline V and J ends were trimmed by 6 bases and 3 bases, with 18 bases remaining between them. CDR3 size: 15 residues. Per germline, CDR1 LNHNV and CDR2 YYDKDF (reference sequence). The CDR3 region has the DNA TGTGCCACCAGTATTCGGGGCGGGGTGGGCTACGAGCAGTACTTC. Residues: CATSIRGGVGYEQYF.

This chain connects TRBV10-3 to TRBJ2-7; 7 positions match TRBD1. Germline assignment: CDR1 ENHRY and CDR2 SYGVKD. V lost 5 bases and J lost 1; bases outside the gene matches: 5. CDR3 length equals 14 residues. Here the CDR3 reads CAISPDRASYEQYF. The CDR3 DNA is TGTGCCATCAGTCCCGACAGGGCGTCCTACGAGCAGTACTTC.

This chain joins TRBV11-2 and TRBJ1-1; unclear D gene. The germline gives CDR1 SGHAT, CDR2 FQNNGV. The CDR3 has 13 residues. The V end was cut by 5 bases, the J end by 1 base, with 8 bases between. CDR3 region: CASSQYRNTEAFF. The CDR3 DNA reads TGTGCCAGCAGCCAATATAGGAACACTGAAGCTTTCTTT.

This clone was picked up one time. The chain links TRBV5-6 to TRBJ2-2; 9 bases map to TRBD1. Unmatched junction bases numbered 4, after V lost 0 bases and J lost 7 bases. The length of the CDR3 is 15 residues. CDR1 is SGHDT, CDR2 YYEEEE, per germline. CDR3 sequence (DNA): TGTGCCAGCAGCTTGGACAGGGGGCATGTCGGGGAGCTGTTTTTT. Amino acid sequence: CASSLDRGHVGELFF.

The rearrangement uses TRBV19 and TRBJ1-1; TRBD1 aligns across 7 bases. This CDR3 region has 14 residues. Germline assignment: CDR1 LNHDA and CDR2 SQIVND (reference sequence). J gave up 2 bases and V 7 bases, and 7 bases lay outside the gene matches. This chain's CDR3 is CASTRGDLNTEAFF. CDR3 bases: TGTGCCAGTACCAGGGGGGATTTAAACACTGAAGCTTTCTTT.

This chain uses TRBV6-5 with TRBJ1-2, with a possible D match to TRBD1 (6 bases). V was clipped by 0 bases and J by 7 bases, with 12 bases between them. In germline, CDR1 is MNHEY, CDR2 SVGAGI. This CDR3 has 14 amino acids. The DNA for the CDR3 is TGTGCCAGCAGTTACTCAGTACAGGGTGGTGGCTACACCTTC. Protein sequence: CASSYSVQGGGYTF.

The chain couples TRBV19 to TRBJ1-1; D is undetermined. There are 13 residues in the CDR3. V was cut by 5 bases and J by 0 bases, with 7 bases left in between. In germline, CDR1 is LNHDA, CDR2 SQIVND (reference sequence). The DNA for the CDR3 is TGTGCCAGTAGTGAGTCTATGAACACTGAAGCTTTCTTT. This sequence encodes CASSESMNTEAFF.

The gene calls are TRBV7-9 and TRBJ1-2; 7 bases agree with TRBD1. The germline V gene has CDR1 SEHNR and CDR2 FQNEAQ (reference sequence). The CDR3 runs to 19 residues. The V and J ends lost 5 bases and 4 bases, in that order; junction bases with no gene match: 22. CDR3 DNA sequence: TGTGCCAGCAGCCGTCGCACGCCAGGGGGTCCTTACACCTTCTATGGCTACACCTTC. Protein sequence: CASSRRTPGGPYTFYGYTF.

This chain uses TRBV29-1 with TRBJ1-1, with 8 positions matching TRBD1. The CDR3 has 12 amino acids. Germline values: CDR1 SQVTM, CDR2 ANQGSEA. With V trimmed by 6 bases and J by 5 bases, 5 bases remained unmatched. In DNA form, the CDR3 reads TGCAGCGTCGACAGGGGTCGGACTGAAGCTTTCTTT. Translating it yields CSVDRGRTEAFF.

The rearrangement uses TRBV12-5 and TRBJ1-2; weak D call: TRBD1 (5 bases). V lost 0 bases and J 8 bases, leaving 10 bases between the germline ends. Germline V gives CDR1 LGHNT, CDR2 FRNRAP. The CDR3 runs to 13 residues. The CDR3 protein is CASGLVNRTGYTF. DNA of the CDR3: TGTGCTAGTGGTTTGGTGAACAGGACGGGCTACACCTTC. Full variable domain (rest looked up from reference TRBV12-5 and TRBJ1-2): DARVTQTPRHKVTEMGQEVTMRCQPILGHNTVFWYRQTMMQGLELLAYFRNRAPLDDSGMPKDRFSAEMPDATLATLKIQPSEPRDSAVYFCASGLVNRTGYTFGSGTRLTVV.

This CDR3 reads CASRTYGTVTNTEAFF. The DNA of the CDR3 is TGTGCCAGCAGAACGTACGGGACAGTGACCAACACTGAAGCTTTCTTT. V usage is TRBV11-2 and J usage is TRBJ1-1, with TRBD1 matching over 7 bases. The CDR3 has 16 amino acids. V trimming: 6 bases; J trimming: 2 bases; junction bases outside the gene matches: 12. CDR1 SGHAT and CDR2 FQNNGV come from the germline V gene.

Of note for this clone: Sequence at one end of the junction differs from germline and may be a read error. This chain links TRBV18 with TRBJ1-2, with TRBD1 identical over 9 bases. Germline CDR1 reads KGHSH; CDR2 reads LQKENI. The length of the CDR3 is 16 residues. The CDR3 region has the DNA TGTGTCAGCTCACCCTTAAAGGGACAGGGATACTATGGCTACACCTTC. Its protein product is CVSSPLKGQGYYGYTF.

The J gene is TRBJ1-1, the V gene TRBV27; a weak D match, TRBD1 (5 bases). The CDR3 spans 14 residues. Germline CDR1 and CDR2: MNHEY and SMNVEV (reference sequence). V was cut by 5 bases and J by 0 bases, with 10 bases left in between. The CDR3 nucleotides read TGTGCCAGCAGTAGAGGACACGTGAACACTGAAGCTTTCTTT. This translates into CASSRGHVNTEAFF.

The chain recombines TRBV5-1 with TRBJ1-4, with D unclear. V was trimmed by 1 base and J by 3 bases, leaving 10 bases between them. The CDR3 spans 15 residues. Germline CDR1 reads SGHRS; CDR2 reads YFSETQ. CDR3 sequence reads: CASSLTSAANEKLFF. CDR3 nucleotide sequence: TGCGCCAGCAGCTTGACGTCCGCGGCTAATGAAAAACTGTTTTTT.

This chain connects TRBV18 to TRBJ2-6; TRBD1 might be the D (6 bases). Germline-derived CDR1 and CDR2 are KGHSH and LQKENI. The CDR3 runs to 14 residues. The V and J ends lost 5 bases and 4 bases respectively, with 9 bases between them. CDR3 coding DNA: TGTGCCAGCTCATACAGGGAGGGGGCCAACGTCCTGACTTTC. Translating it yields CASSYREGANVLTF.